Each of the 4 T cell receptor beta chains below was sequenced from the same sample in a study of T cells after yellow fever vaccination. TCRdb recomputed calls from the 5' RACE reads with MiXCR, one row per CDR3 protein. This table holds under 550,000 distinct CDR3 sequences, 21% found once. The material was PBMCs, obtained approximately 22 days after the first yellow fever vaccination. Receptors were obtained from a man aged 18 to 29 who received the YFV17D yellow fever vaccine.

V gene TRBV2 combines with J gene TRBJ1-5; no clear D gene. The germline V and J ends were trimmed by 4 bases and 0 bases, with 16 bases remaining between them. Germline V gene lookup returns CDR1 SNHLY and CDR2 FYNNEI. The CDR3 loop spans 17 amino acids. CDR3 DNA: TGTGCCAGCAGTGGGCCCGGTATGTCAGGTAGCAATCAGCCCCAGCATTTT. The encoded protein is CASSGPGMSGSNQPQHF.

The chain carries TRBV5-1 and TRBJ1-2; D is unresolved. The CDR3 runs 13 residues. Germline CDR1 is SGHRS and CDR2 is YFSETQ. Trimming removed 1 base from V and 2 bases from J, with 6 bases in between. Here the CDR3 DNA reads TGCGCCAGCAGCTTGCCGGAGAACTATGGCTACACCTTC. This codes for CASSLPENYGYTF.

This chain connects TRBV20-1 to TRBJ2-3, with D perhaps being TRBD1 or TRBD2 (7 bases each). The CDR3 is 13 amino acids. In germline, CDR1 is DFQATT, CDR2 SNEGSKA (reference sequence). V was pared by 6 bases and J by 6 bases, with 16 bases between. CDR3 region: CSADGRGGDTQYF. CDR3 bases: TGCAGTGCAGATGGCAGGGGGGGCGATACGCAGTATTTT.

The gene calls are TRBV12-3 or TRBV12-4 and TRBJ2-5; D is unresolved. CDR3 length: 12 amino acids. Here the CDR3 DNA reads TGTGCGTCGGCCCTCGACCGGGAGACCCAGTACTTC. Translating it yields CASALDRETQYF.